One sample yielded the 25 T cell receptor beta chains listed below, sequenced in a study of post-analysis software for immune sequencing data. Findings and caveats of the study: Patients carried five TRBV segments more frequently than controls did, and TRBV5-6, TRBV5-1 and TRBV20-1 were among them.

No antigen has been assigned to these receptors. Built from TCR beta cDNA, the libraries had unique molecular identifiers in them. TCRdb analysed the PCR reads with MiXCR anew, one entry per CDR3 protein. The sample consists of around 770,000 distinct CDR3 sequences, roughly 46% of them appearing once. The sample comprised blood. These receptors were collected from a girl aged 10 to 17 with multiple sclerosis.

This clonotype showed up just a few times. V gene TRBV10-3 combines with J gene TRBJ1-2, with TRBD1 matching 7 bases. The CDR3 loop spans 14 amino acids. Germline CDR1 reads ENHRY; CDR2 reads SYGVKD. Losses at the gene ends were 6 bases for V and 2 bases for J; bases not matched to a gene: 6. Here the CDR3 DNA reads TGTGCCATCAGCACCGGACAGGACAACTATGGCTACACCTTC. This codes for CAISTGQDNYGYTF.

This clonotype was picked up a small number of times. This chain uses TRBV20-1 with TRBJ1-2, with a weak D call TRBD1 (5 bases). The CDR3 totals 12 residues. Per the germline V gene, CDR1 is DFQATT and CDR2 is SNEGSKA (reference sequence). The V end lost 5 bases, the J end lost 8 bases, and 15 bases lay between the germline ends. The CDR3 here is CSAWGRSGGYTF. In DNA form, the CDR3 reads TGCAGTGCTTGGGGACGGTCGGGGGGCTACACCTTC.

The chain has TRBV5-1 and TRBJ1-4; D remains ambiguous. This CDR3 contains 14 residues. Germline V gene data show CDR1 as SGHRS and CDR2 as YFSETQ. V dropped 5 bases and J dropped 0 bases, with 8 bases sitting between them. The CDR3 sequence: CASRPGPTNEKLFF. As DNA, the CDR3 is TGCGCCAGCAGACCCGGGCCAACTAATGAAAAACTGTTTTTT.

The chain couples TRBV20-1 to TRBJ2-7, with D possibly being TRBD2 (5 bases). The CDR3 has 15 residues. Germline V gene lookup returns CDR1 DFQATT and CDR2 SNEGSKA (reference sequence). V lost 0 bases, J lost 2 bases, and 14 bases lay in between. The CDR3 loop is CSARDTSGHAYEQYF. Here the CDR3 DNA reads TGCAGTGCTAGAGATACCAGCGGTCACGCCTACGAGCAGTACTTC.

A few counts support this clonotype. The V gene is TRBV29-1, the J gene TRBJ2-1; TRBD2 aligns across 12 bases. This CDR3 region has 15 residues. The V and J ends lost 7 bases and 6 bases, in that order; junction bases with no gene match: 10. Germline CDR1 reads SQVTM; CDR2 reads ANQGSEA. CDR3 sequence (DNA): TGCAGCGGGAACCTAGCGGGAGGGCGGGCCAATGAGCAGTTCTTC. As protein: CSGNLAGGRANEQFF.

A few counts support this clonotype. The chain carries TRBV27 and TRBJ2-7, with 14 bases lining up with TRBD2. Germline CDR1 reads MNHEY; CDR2 reads SMNVEV (reference sequence). The V segment lost 6 bases and the J segment 0 bases; nucleotides outside the gene matches: 4. The CDR3 has 16 residues. The CDR3 reads CASRGLAGGSSYEQYF. The CDR3 DNA reads TGTGCCAGCAGAGGACTAGCGGGAGGTAGCTCCTACGAGCAGTACTTC.

This chain uses TRBV13 with TRBJ2-1; 10 bases are shared with TRBD2. CDR3 size: 18 residues. The germline V gene has CDR1 PRHDT and CDR2 FYEKMQ (reference sequence). The J segment lost 8 bases and the V segment lost 4 bases, leaving 17 bases of the junction unmatched. The CDR3 coding sequence is TGTGCCAGCAGCTCGATATCTGATCCTAGCGGGAGTAGAGATGAGCAGTTCTTC. This sequence encodes CASSSISDPSGSRDEQFF. Full variable domain (remainder filled in from reference TRBV13 and TRBJ2-1): AAGVIQSPRHLIKEKRETATLKCYPIPRHDTVYWYQQGPGQDPQFLISFYEKMQSDKGSIPDRFSAQQFSDYHSELNMSSLELGDSALYFCASSSISDPSGSRDEQFFGPGTRLTVL.

A word on this clonotype: One junction end does not reproduce the germline sequence, and a read error may be involved. This chain uses TRBV7-2 with TRBJ2-1, with D perhaps being TRBD1 or TRBD2 (5 bases each). Looked up from germline, CDR1 is SGHTA and CDR2 is FQGNSA. This CDR3 comprises 16 residues. The CDR3 loop is CASSLVGASSYNGQFF. CDR3 coding DNA: TGTGCCAGCAGCTTAGTCGGGGCTAGCTCCTACAATGGGCAGTTCTTC.

The chain combines TRBV7-9 with TRBJ2-5; D not certain. The DNA end lines up better with TRBJ2-7; the J call may be wrong. The CDR3 consists of 13 residues. Germline CDR1 reads SEHNR; CDR2 reads FQNEAQ (reference sequence). CDR3 bases: TGTGCCAGCAGCTTAGGGTCCTCCACCGAGCAGTACTTC. Encoded protein: CASSLGSSTEQYF.

The V gene is TRBV6-5, the J gene TRBJ2-1; TRBD2 agrees at 9 bases. The CDR3 covers 15 residues. Per the germline V gene, CDR1 is MNHEY and CDR2 is SVGAGI. V was pared by 7 bases and J by 7 bases, with 11 bases of the junction left unmatched. The CDR3 reads CASTYGGGRGNEQFF. CDR3 bases: TGTGCCAGCACCTACGGGGGCGGGAGGGGAAATGAGCAGTTCTTC.

The chain employs TRBV7-2 and TRBJ1-6; D is unresolved. The CDR3 is 15 amino acids. V was cut by 8 bases and J by 0 bases, with 11 bases left in between. Germline assignment: CDR1 SGHTA and CDR2 FQGNSA. The CDR3 DNA is TGTGCCAGCCAAGAGGCGGGCTCCTATAATTCACCCCTCCACTTT. Residues: CASQEAGSYNSPLHF.

This clonotype showed up just a few times. The chain recombines TRBV12-3 or TRBV12-4 with TRBJ2-1; possibly TRBD2 for D (6 bases). With 8 bases removed from V and 7 bases from J, the gap between germline ends came to 9 bases. CDR3 length equals 11 residues. In nucleotides, the CDR3 is TGTGCCAGCTTTAGCGGAAATGAGCAGTTCTTC. Translation: CASFSGNEQFF.

The sample holds a few counts of this clonotype. The chain uses TRBV28 and TRBJ2-3, with D perhaps assigned TRBD1 or TRBD2 (6 bases each). V was clipped by 6 bases and J by 1 base, with 14 bases between them. Germline V CDR1 and CDR2: MDHEN, SYDVKM. This CDR3 contains 15 residues. The CDR3 region is CASSQGGTGTDTQYF. CDR3 DNA sequence: TGTGCCAGCAGCCAAGGGGGGACCGGCACAGATACGCAGTATTTT.

The genes are TRBV12-3 or TRBV12-4 and TRBJ2-5; D may be TRBD1 or TRBD2 (5 bases each). Trimming took off 5 bases at V and 2 bases at J, with 12 bases between the two ends. The CDR3 has 14 residues. The CDR3, as DNA: TGTGCCAGCAGTCGCCCGGGACCTCAAGAGACCCAGTACTTC. Its protein product is CASSRPGPQETQYF.

This sequence joins TRBV6-5 and TRBJ2-1; perhaps TRBD2 as D (6 bases). Germline values: CDR1 MNHEY, CDR2 SVGAGI. V lost 0 bases and J lost 5, with 14 bases in between. This CDR3 is 16 amino acids long. This chain's CDR3 is CASSYSGSPGDNEQFF. The CDR3 DNA is TGTGCCAGCAGTTACTCGGGCAGCCCGGGGGACAATGAGCAGTTCTTC.

The CDR3 reads CASSVASTSAYEQYF. The CDR3 DNA is TGTGCCAGCAGCGTAGCATCTACTAGCGCCTACGAGCAGTACTTC. This chain joins TRBV9 and TRBJ2-7, with 7 nucleotides matching TRBD2. J was trimmed by 2 bases and V by 0 bases; bases with no gene match: 5. The CDR3 is 15 amino acids. Germline loops: CDR1 SGDLS, CDR2 YYNGEE.

This chain uses TRBV15 with TRBJ2-5; 9 bases align to TRBD1. The DNA end favors TRBJ2-7, so the J call may be wrong. The V gene's germline CDR1 is LNHNV and CDR2 YYDKDF (reference sequence). The CDR3 has 14 amino acids. In DNA form, the CDR3 reads TGTGCCACCAGCAGAAACCGACAGGGGGGCGAGCAGTACTTC. Translating it yields CATSRNRQGGEQYF.

This clonotype came up a few times. V and J are TRBV20-1 and TRBJ2-1; 7 nucleotides match TRBD2. CDR1 and CDR2 from the germline V gene are DFQATT and SNEGSKA (reference sequence). V shed 6 bases and J 4 bases; nucleotides not matched to a gene: 9. The CDR3 is 14 amino acids. CDR3 coding DNA: TGCAGTGCCGGGGGGAGGGAGAAGTACAATGAGCAGTTCTTC. It yields the protein CSAGGREKYNEQFF.

The chain joins TRBV30 to TRBJ2-3; 10 positions match TRBD2. This CDR3 has 13 residues. The germline gives CDR1 GTSNPN, CDR2 SVGIG (reference sequence). With V trimmed by 6 bases and J by 4 bases, 4 bases remained unmatched. CDR3 in amino acids: CACSSGSSDTQYF. For the CDR3, the DNA is TGTGCCTGTTCTAGCGGGAGTTCAGATACGCAGTATTTT.

The V gene is TRBV4-1, the J gene TRBJ2-5, with D hard to call. Gene TRBJ2-7 matches the end of the DNA better, so the J call may be wrong. The CDR3 consists of 13 residues. The V gene's germline CDR1 is MGHRA and CDR2 YSYEKL. This CDR3 is CASSQDIRYEQYF. The CDR3 region has the DNA TGCGCCAGCAGCCAAGATATCCGCTACGAGCAGTACTTC.

This clonotype was seen a few times. The gene calls are TRBV20-1 and TRBJ1-2; TRBD1 aligns across 10 bases. The CDR3 consists of 16 residues. Germline assignment: CDR1 DFQATT and CDR2 SNEGSKA (reference sequence). Trimming at V came to 4 bases and at J to 8 bases, leaving 16 bases not matched to a gene. In nucleotides, the CDR3 is TGCAGTGCTATAGGGGACAGGGGAGAAGTAACATTGGGCTACACCTTC. Amino acids: CSAIGDRGEVTLGYTF.

The J gene is TRBJ2-7, the V gene TRBV5-6, with D uncertain. The germline V gene has CDR1 SGHDT and CDR2 YYEEEE. The V end was cut by 4 bases, the J end by 0 bases, with 8 bases between. This CDR3 contains 13 residues. The CDR3 DNA reads TGTGCCAGCAGCCCTAAGTCCTCCTACGAGCAGTACTTC. Protein sequence: CASSPKSSYEQYF.

Details on this clonotype: A much larger clone differs by one base, so this may be a read error. The chain is built from TRBV20-1 and TRBJ2-7; D is possibly TRBD1 (5 bases). There are 14 residues in the CDR3. Germline CDR1 and CDR2: DFQATT and SNEGSKA (reference sequence). Trimming removed 6 bases from V and 3 bases from J, with 18 bases in between. The CDR3 spells CSANPPRQSYEQYF. CDR3 DNA sequence: TGCAGTGCAAATCCACCGAGACAGAGCTACGAGCAGTACTTC.

V gene TRBV29-1 combines with J gene TRBJ1-1; 9 bases match TRBD1. Trimming took 0 bases from V and 12 from J; bases not matched to a gene: 5. CDR1 SQVTM and CDR2 ANQGSEA come from the germline V gene. This CDR3 spans 12 amino acids. The CDR3 nucleotides are TGCAGCGTTGAAGATCAGACAGGGGGGACTTTCTTT. It specifies CSVEDQTGGTFF.

This clonotype appeared a single time. CDR3 region: CASTPRGGDYGYTF. In nucleotides, the CDR3 is TGTGCCAGCACCCCGCGAGGAGGGGACTATGGCTACACCTTC. The chain is built from TRBV28 and TRBJ1-2; the D gene is possibly TRBD1 (5 bases). Germline CDR1 and CDR2: MDHEN and SYDVKM. The CDR3 length is 14 residues. V gave up 7 bases and J gave up 3 bases, with 15 bases separating them.